The next 7 T cell receptor beta chains were all read from a single sample in a study of metastatic and nonmetastatic thyroid tumors. Prior to thyroid surgery, none of the patients had received any treatment. TCRdb reprocessed the PCR reads via MiXCR. The sample lists around 20,000 clones; roughly 16% were seen once. Sequenced input: blood. The receptor source for this set is a female donor with papillary thyroid cancer or a benign thyroid nodule (not recorded which). Some clones in this sample may be carry-over from other donors' samples.

The chain couples TRBV11-2 to TRBJ2-1; 8 bases align to TRBD2. The J segment lost 8 bases and the V segment lost 7 bases, leaving 16 bases of the junction unmatched. CDR1 is SGHAT, CDR2 FQNNGV, per germline. The CDR3 contains 16 residues. As DNA, the CDR3 is TGTGCCAGCAACCTTGGTTTTGGGGTAGCGGGGTATGAGCAGTTCTTC. Encoded protein: CASNLGFGVAGYEQFF.

There are many counts of this clone. DNA for the CDR3: TGTGCCAGCAGCGTGACTAGCGGGAGTGCCGGGGAGCTGTTTTTT. Encoded protein: CASSVTSGSAGELFF. The chain recombines TRBV7-2 with TRBJ2-2, with 12 bases aligning to TRBD2. V gave up 5 bases and J gave up 6 bases; unmatched junction bases: 4. The CDR3 extends over 15 amino acids. CDR1 is SGHTA and CDR2 is FQGNSA in the germline V gene.

There are many counts of this clone. The chain has TRBV3-1 and TRBJ2-7; D could derive from TRBD1 or TRBD2 (7 bases each). Trimming cost V 2 bases and J 4 bases, with 12 bases left between them. The CDR3 covers 14 residues. The V gene's germline CDR1 is LGHDT and CDR2 YNNKEL (reference sequence). CDR3 in DNA: TGTGCCAGCAGCCAATTCAGGGGGGGATACGAGCAGTACTTC. Its protein product is CASSQFRGGYEQYF.

This clone was counted ten times or more. This may stem from a read error, because a much larger clone lies one nucleotide away. The gene calls are TRBV5-1 and TRBJ2-7; D may be TRBD2 (6 bases). The germline gives CDR1 SGHRS, CDR2 YFSETQ. This CDR3 has 13 amino acids. The CDR3 DNA is TGCGCCTCGGGGTGGGGAGGAGGATACGAGCGGTACTTC. Its protein is CASGWGGGYERYF.

The chain is built from TRBV12-5 and TRBJ2-2; perhaps TRBD1 as D (7 bases). Between the trimmed V and J ends, which lost 11 bases and 1 base, there was a span of 17 bases. CDR3 length: 15 amino acids. Germline V gives CDR1 LGHNT, CDR2 FRNRAP. The DNA of the CDR3 is TGTGCTCCCAAGACAGGGCGGGAGAACACCGGGGAGCTGTTTTTT. Translated, it gives CAPKTGRENTGELFF.

This clone occurred many times. Different DNA sequences within this sample yield the same CDR3. The V call is TRBV20-1, the J call TRBJ2-7; 10 bases line up with TRBD1. Germline-derived CDR1 and CDR2 are DFQATT and SNEGSKA (reference sequence). The ends lost 6 bases at V and 3 bases at J; junction bases unmatched: 23. CDR3 size: 19 residues. The DNA for the CDR3 is TGCAGTGCCGATGGGGAGACAGGGGGCGGTAGCGAGGGAAACTACGAGCAGTACTTC. This encodes CSADGETGGGSEGNYEQYF.

This clone has a single count. The DNA of the CDR3 is TGTGCCAGCAGCGAGACGACAGGGCCCTACGAGCAGTACTTC. Encoded protein: CASSETTGPYEQYF. The chain recombines TRBV9 with TRBJ2-7, with 7 bases lining up with TRBD1. V lost 3 bases and J lost 2; bases outside the gene matches: 5. The CDR3 is 14 amino acids. The germline V gene encodes CDR1 SGDLS and CDR2 YYNGEE.